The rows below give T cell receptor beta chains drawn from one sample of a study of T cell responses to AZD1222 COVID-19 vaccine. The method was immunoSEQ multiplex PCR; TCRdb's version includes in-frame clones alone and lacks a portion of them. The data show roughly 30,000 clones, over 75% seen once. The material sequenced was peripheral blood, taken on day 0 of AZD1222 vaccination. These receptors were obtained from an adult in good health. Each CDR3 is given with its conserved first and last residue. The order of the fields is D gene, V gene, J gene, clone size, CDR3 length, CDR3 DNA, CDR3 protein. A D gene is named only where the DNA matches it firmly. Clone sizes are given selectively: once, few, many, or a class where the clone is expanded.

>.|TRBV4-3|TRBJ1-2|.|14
TGCGCCAGCAGCCAAGGGGAGTGGGACTACGGCTACACCTTC
CASSQGEWDYGYTF
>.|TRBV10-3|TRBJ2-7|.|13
TGTGCCATCAGACAGACAGACGCCTACGAGCAGTACTTC
CAIRQTDAYEQYF
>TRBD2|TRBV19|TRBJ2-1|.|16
TGTGCCAGTAGTATATTTAGCGGGAGCCCTTACAATGAGCAGTTCTTC
CASSIFSGSPYNEQFF
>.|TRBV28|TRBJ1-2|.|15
TGTGCCAGCAGTTCCAACGGCCGGACAGCTTATGGCTACACCTTC
CASSSNGRTAYGYTF
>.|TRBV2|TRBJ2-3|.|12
TGTGCCAGCAGTGTCGGGGTCAGTACGCAGTATTTT
CASSVGVSTQYF
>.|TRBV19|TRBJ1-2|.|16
TGTGCCAGTAGTAGGGACACGGGACCCGGAGGCTATGGCTACACCTTC
CASSRDTGPGGYGYTF
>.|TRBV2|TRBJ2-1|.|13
TGTGCCAGCAGTGAACCCTTCCTTCCTGAGCAGTTCTTC
CASSEPFLPEQFF
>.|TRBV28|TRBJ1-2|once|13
TGTGCCACCTGGGACGGCTGGAACTATGGCTACACCTTC
CATWDGWNYGYTF
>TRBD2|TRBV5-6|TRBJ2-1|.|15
TGTGCCAGCAGCGTCAGGACTAGCGGGGGGGCGGTTTCGTTCTTC
CASSVRTSGGAVSFF
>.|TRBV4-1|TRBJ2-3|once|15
TGCGCCAGCAGCCAAGCTCGGGACCGTCCAGATACGCAGTATTTT
CASSQARDRPDTQYF
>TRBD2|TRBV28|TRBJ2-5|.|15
TGTGCCAGCAGTTTGGGGCGGGGGGCACGGGAGACCCAGTACTTC
CASSLGRGARETQYF
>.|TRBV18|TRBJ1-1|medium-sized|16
TGTGCCAGCTCACCCCTCCCTGGCAGGGAGAACACTGAAGCTTTCTTT
CASSPLPGRENTEAFF
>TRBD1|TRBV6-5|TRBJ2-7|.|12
TGTGCCAGCAGGGGGACAGTCTACGAGCAGTACTTC
CASRGTVYEQYF
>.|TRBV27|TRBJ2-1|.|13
TGTGCCAGCAAAAGCTATCGTGACAATGAGCAGTTCTTC
CASKSYRDNEQFF
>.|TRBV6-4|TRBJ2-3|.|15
TGTGCCAGCAGTGACTCCCGGACGGGCACAGATACGCAGTATTTT
CASSDSRTGTDTQYF
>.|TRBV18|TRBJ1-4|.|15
TGTGCCAGCTCATCGGCAGGGCCCACTAATGAAAAACTGTTTTTT
CASSSAGPTNEKLFF
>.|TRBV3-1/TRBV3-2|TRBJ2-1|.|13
TGTGCCAGCAGCACGGACTCGGTCCCGGAGCAGTTCTTC
CASSTDSVPEQFF
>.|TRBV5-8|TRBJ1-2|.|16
TGTGCCAGCAGCGAGGGACGGCGGCTGGGCGGCTATGGCTACACCTTC
CASSEGRRLGGYGYTF
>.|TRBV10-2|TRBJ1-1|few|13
TGCGCCAGCAGTGGACAGGTGGTCACTGAAGCTTTCTTT
CASSGQVVTEAFF
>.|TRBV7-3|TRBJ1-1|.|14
TGTGCCAGCAGCTCGTCAGGACGGAACACTGAAGCTTTCTTT
CASSSSGRNTEAFF
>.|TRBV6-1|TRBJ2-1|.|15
TGTGCCAGCAGTGAGGGCAGGAACCAATACAATGAGCAGTTCTTC
CASSEGRNQYNEQFF
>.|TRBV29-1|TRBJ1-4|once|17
TGCAGCGTTGAAAACCCCTTAGGTGGGGGAGGATATGAAAAACTGTTTTTT
CSVENPLGGGGYEKLFF
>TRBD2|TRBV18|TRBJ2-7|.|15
TGTGCCAGCTCACCACCTAGCGGGGGTGGCTACGAGCAGTACTTC
CASSPPSGGGYEQYF
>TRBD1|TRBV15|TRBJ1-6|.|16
TGTGCCACCAGCAGAGGGCCGGACAGGCCAAATTCACCCCTCCACTTT
CATSRGPDRPNSPLHF
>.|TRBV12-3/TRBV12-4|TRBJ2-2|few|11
TGTGCCAGCAGTCCGGTCGGGGAGCTGTTTTTT
CASSPVGELFF
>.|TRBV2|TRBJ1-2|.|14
TGTGCCAGCAGCATGGACGGAACCCTCTATGGCTACACCTTC
CASSMDGTLYGYTF
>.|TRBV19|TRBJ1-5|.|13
TGTGCCAGTAGTCGGGACACGTCTCAGCCCCAGCATTTT
CASSRDTSQPQHF
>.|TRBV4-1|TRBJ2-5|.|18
TGCGCCAGCAGCCAAGCCCCCGGGGCTAGTCCATCCCAAGAGACCCAGTACTTC
CASSQAPGASPSQETQYF
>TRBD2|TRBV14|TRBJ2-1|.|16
TGTGCCAGCAGCCATGGACTAGCGGGAGGAGTGGGTGAGCAGTTCTTC
CASSHGLAGGVGEQFF
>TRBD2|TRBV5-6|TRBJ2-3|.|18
TGTGCCAGCAGCTTGATTTTGGGGCTAGCGGGGCTCACAGATACGCAGTATTTT
CASSLILGLAGLTDTQYF
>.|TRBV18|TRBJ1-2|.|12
TGTGCCAGCTCACCATCTGACAATGGCTACACCTTC
CASSPSDNGYTF
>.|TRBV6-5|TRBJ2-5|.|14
TGTGCCAGCAGTTACCAGAGGGGTTTGAAGACCCAGTACTTC
CASSYQRGLKTQYF
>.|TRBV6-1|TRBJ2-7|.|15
TGTGCCAGCAGTGAAGCGGGGTTTAGCTCCTACGAGCAGTACTTC
CASSEAGFSSYEQYF
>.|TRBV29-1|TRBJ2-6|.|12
TGCAGCGTTGCCACAGGAGCCTCCGTCCTGACTTTC
CSVATGASVLTF
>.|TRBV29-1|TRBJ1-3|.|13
TGCAGCGTCCTACAGGGTAGCTCGAACACCATATATTTT
CSVLQGSSNTIYF
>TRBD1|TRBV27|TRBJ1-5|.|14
TGTGCCAGCAGTTCCGGGACAGGGGATGGGCCCCAGCATTTT
CASSSGTGDGPQHF
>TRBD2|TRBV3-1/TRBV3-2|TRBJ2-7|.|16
TGTGCCAGCAGCCACGGGAGCGGGGCGTTCTCCTACGAGCAGTACTTC
CASSHGSGAFSYEQYF
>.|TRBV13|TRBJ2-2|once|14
TGTGCCAGCAGCTCCACCGGTAGTCGGGGGGAGCTGTTTTTT
CASSSTGSRGELFF
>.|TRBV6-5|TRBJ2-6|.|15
TGTGCCAGCAGTTGGGGCGGGCAAGGGGCCAACGTCCTGACTTTC
CASSWGGQGANVLTF
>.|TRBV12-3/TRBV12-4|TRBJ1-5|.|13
TGTGCCAGCAGTTTCTACACCGATCAGCCCCAGCATTTT
CASSFYTDQPQHF
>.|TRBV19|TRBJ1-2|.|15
TGTGCCAGTAGTAAAGGGGCAGCCGTAAACTATGGCTACACCTTC
CASSKGAAVNYGYTF
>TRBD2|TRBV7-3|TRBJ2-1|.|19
TGTGCCAGCAGCTTAACGGCTAGCGGGAGCGCGATACCTGACAATGAGCAGTTCTTC
CASSLTASGSAIPDNEQFF
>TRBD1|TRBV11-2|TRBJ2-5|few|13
TGTGCCAGCGGCCCAGGGGGTGGAGAGACCCAGTACTTC
CASGPGGGETQYF
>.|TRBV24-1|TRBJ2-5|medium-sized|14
TGTGCCACCAGTGATTTCGGGGAAGAGAGGACCCAGTACTTC
CATSDFGEERTQYF
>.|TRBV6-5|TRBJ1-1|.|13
TGTGCCAGCAGACGACAATTTTATACTGAAGCTTTCTTT
CASRRQFYTEAFF
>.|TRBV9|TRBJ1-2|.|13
TGTGCCAGCAGCCCCGACATTAACTATGGCTACACCTTC
CASSPDINYGYTF
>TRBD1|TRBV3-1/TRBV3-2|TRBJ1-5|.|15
TGTGCCAGCAGCCATGGGACAGGGGGCAATCAGCCCCAGCATTTT
CASSHGTGGNQPQHF
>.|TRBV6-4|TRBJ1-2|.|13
TGTGCCAGCAGTGACCGTCCGGGGAATCGCTACACCTTC
CASSDRPGNRYTF
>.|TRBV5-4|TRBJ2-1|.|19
TGTGCCAGCAGCCCCCCCGGAACGATTATATCCTCTTTCTACAATGAGCAGTTCTTC
CASSPPGTIISSFYNEQFF
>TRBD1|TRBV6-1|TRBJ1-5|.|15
TGTGCCAGCAGTGAAACAGGGGGAGGCAATCAGCCCCAGCATTTT
CASSETGGGNQPQHF
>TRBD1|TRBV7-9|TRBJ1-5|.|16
TGTGCCAGCAGCCGGACAGGGGGCTTTGGCAATCAGCCCCAGCATTTT
CASSRTGGFGNQPQHF
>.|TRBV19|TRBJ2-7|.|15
TGTGCCAGTAGTAAAGGACGGGACGGGACCTACGAGCAGTACTTC
CASSKGRDGTYEQYF
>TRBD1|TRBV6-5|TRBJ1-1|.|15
TGTGCCAGCAGTTACCAACAGGGGGCCCGGACTGAAGCTTTCTTT
CASSYQQGARTEAFF
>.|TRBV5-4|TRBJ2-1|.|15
TGTGCCAGCGGAAGGGACCTAAGGGGGGGAACTGAGCAGTTCTTC
CASGRDLRGGTEQFF
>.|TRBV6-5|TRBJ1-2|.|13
TGTGCCAGCAAAAAGGATGTCGGCTATGGCTACACCTTC
CASKKDVGYGYTF
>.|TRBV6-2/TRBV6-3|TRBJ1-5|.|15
TGTGCCAGCAGTTACTCAGGGGTGGGCAATCAGCCCCAGCATTTT
CASSYSGVGNQPQHF
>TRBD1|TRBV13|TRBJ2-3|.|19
TGTGCCAGCAGCGTGACGGACAGGCTGCGCGATTTGGGCTCAGATACGCAGTATTTT
CASSVTDRLRDLGSDTQYF
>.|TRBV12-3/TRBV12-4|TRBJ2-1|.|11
TGTGCCAGCAGTTTTAGGGGGGAGCAGTTCTTC
CASSFRGEQFF
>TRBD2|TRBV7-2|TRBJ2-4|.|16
TGTGCCAGCAGCTACGGGACTAGCGGGGGTCAAAACATTCAGTACTTC
CASSYGTSGGQNIQYF